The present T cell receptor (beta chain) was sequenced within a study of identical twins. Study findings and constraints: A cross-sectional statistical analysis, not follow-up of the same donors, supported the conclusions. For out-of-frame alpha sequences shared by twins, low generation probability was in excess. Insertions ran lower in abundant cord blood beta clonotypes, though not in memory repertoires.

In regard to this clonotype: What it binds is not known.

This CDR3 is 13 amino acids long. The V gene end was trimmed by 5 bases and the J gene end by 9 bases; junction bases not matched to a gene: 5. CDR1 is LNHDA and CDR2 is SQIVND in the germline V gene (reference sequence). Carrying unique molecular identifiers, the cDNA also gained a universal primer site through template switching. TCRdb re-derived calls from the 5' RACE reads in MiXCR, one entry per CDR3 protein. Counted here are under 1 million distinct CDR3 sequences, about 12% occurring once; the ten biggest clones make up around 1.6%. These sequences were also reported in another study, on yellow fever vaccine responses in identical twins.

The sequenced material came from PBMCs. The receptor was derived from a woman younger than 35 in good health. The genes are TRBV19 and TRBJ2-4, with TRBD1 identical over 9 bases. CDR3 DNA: TGTGCCAGTAGTCTCGGACAGGGGACCATTCAGTACTTC. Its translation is CASSLGQGTIQYF.